Following are 28 T cell receptor beta chains from one sample sequenced in a study of T cell repertoires in ileal Crohn's disease (dated by TCRdb to about 2019). Library preparation employed the immunoSEQ multiplex PCR assay. TCRdb took over this immuneACCESS table, retaining in-frame rearrangements with V and J assigned. Such tables are incomplete; in checked studies, under half of the missing clones stem from an unresolved V gene, and the remainder is unexplained. For this sample there are about 16,000 clones; 85% to 95% appear just once. The top ten hold more than 3% of the sample. Sequencing input: ileal tissue. These receptors all come from an adult with Crohn's disease.

This clone was picked up a small number of times. V usage is TRBV28 and J usage is TRBJ1-1; TRBD1 might be the D (5 bases). The germline V gene encodes CDR1 MDHEN and CDR2 SYDVKM. Trimming pared 1 base from V and 3 bases from J, leaving 9 bases between. The CDR3 length is 14 residues. CDR3 protein: CASSLLRGDTEAFF. CDR3 nucleotide sequence: TGTGCCAGCAGTTTATTGCGGGGGGACACTGAAGCTTTCTTT.

The gene calls are TRBV27 and TRBJ2-1; 10 bases are a match to TRBD2. The CDR3 contains 15 residues. V lost 3 bases and J lost 5; bases outside the gene matches: 4. CDR1 is MNHEY, CDR2 SMNVEV, per germline (reference sequence). In nucleotides, the CDR3 is TGTGCCAGCAGTTTCCTAGCGGGGGTGGACAATGAGCAGTTCTTC. Translation: CASSFLAGVDNEQFF.

The chain has TRBV18 and TRBJ2-7; D perhaps matches TRBD1 (6 bases). This CDR3 is 13 amino acids long. Between the trimmed V and J ends, which lost 3 bases and 5 bases, there was a span of 11 bases. The germline V gene has CDR1 KGHSH and CDR2 LQKENI. CDR3 region: CASSPRTENEQYF. The CDR3 DNA sequence: TGTGCCAGCTCACCGAGGACAGAGAACGAGCAGTACTTC.

The chain is built from TRBV7-9 and TRBJ2-3; D remains ambiguous. This CDR3 has 12 amino acids. The V gene lost 4 bases and the J gene lost 2 bases, with 4 bases spanning the gap. CDR1 is SEHNR, CDR2 FQNEAQ, per germline (reference sequence). CDR3 residues: CASSSNTDTQYF. The DNA of the CDR3 is TGTGCCAGCAGCTCAAACACAGATACGCAGTATTTT.

This chain uses TRBV7-2 with TRBJ1-5; no firm D call. The CDR3 is 12 residues long. Trimming took off 1 base at V and 6 bases at J, with 4 bases between the two ends. From germline, CDR1 is SGHTA and CDR2 FQGNSA. The CDR3 protein is CASSLVGQPQHF. The CDR3 DNA reads as TGTGCCAGCAGCTTAGTCGGTCAGCCCCAGCATTTT.

The rearrangement links TRBV19 to TRBJ1-5; TRBD1 agrees at 11 bases. The germline V gene encodes CDR1 LNHDA and CDR2 SQIVND (reference sequence). J lost 5 bases, V lost 3 bases, and 3 bases had no gene match. The CDR3 totals 15 residues. The CDR3 DNA sequence: TGTGCCAGTAGTATGGGACAGGGGGGTTATCAGCCCCAGCATTTT. Translated, it gives CASSMGQGGYQPQHF.

Comment on this clone: Other DNA sequences in the sample encode the same CDR3. V gene TRBV19 combines with J gene TRBJ1-2; possible D gene TRBD1, 5 bases. Germline CDR1 LNHDA, CDR2 SQIVND (reference sequence). V dropped 2 bases and J dropped 3 bases, with 19 bases sitting between them. The CDR3 is made up of 17 amino acids. CDR3 DNA: TGTGCCAGTAGTATAAAGCTCGGCTCCGGGGGACACTATGGCTACACCTTC. The encoded protein is CASSIKLGSGGHYGYTF. The entire variable domain, with the rest obtained from reference TRBV19 and TRBJ1-2, is as follows: DGGITQSPKYLFRKEGQNVTLSCEQNLNHDAMYWYRQDPGQGLRLIYYSQIVNDFQKGDIAEGYSVSREKKESFPLTVTSAQKNPTAFYLCASSIKLGSGGHYGYTFGSGTRLTVV.

As DNA, the CDR3 is TGCAGCGCCATACGGGCAGGGGTCACTGAAGCTTTCTTT. Protein: CSAIRAGVTEAFF. This chain uses TRBV29-1 with TRBJ1-1; D is perhaps TRBD1 (6 bases). This CDR3 is 13 amino acids long. V was shortened by 7 bases and J by 4 bases, with 16 bases between the two germline ends. The germline CDR1 and CDR2 sequences are SQVTM and ANQGSEA.

The CDR3 DNA sequence: TGCGCCAGCAGTGCCGGACAGGGGGCGCCCACCGGGGAGCTGTTTTTT. Its protein is CASSAGQGAPTGELFF. The chain recombines TRBV10-1 with TRBJ2-2, with TRBD1 matching 11 bases. CDR1 and CDR2 (germline): WNHNN, SYGVQD (reference sequence). The V and J ends lost 4 bases and 4 bases, in that order; junction bases with no gene match: 5. This CDR3 comprises 16 residues.

This chain connects TRBV4-3 to TRBJ2-1, with TRBD2 identical over 9 bases. Germline V lookup: CDR1 LGHNA, CDR2 YSLEER. The CDR3 sequence is 18 residues long. The V and J ends lost 0 bases and 4 bases, in that order; junction bases with no gene match: 10. The CDR3: CASSQDRYSGGIYNEQFF. Written as DNA, the CDR3 is TGCGCCAGCAGCCAAGATCGGTACAGCGGGGGGATATACAATGAGCAGTTCTTC.

This chain links TRBV6-6 with TRBJ1-5; D remains ambiguous. V gave up 2 bases and J gave up 5 bases, with 7 bases separating them. This CDR3 has 13 residues. Germline values: CDR1 MNHNY, CDR2 SVGAGI (reference sequence). The CDR3 spells CASSYGRDQPQHF. The CDR3 coding sequence is TGTGCCAGCAGTTACGGGAGGGATCAGCCCCAGCATTTT.

The chain employs TRBV2 and TRBJ2-6, with TRBD1 identical over 12 bases. The V and J ends lost 4 bases and 4 bases, in that order; junction bases with no gene match: 8. Germline V gene sequence: CDR1 SNHLY, CDR2 FYNNEI. CDR3 length: 18 residues. CDR3: CASSVPGQGATGANVLTF. CDR3 coding DNA: TGTGCCAGCAGTGTACCGGGACAGGGGGCGACAGGGGCCAACGTCCTGACTTTC. The variable domain in full, with the rest retrieved from reference TRBV2 and TRBJ2-6, is EPEVTQTPSHQVTQMGQEVILRCVPISNHLYFYWYRQILGQKVEFLVSFYNNEISEKSEIFDDQFSVERPDGSNFTLKIRSTKLEDSAMYFCASSVPGQGATGANVLTFGAGSRLTVL.

The chain recombines TRBV5-4 with TRBJ2-7; TRBD1 aligns across 8 bases. After removal of 4 bases from V and 3 bases from J, the junction contained 6 bases not matched to a gene. CDR1 is SGHNT and CDR2 is YYREEE in the germline V gene (reference sequence). The CDR3 length is 14 residues. Here the CDR3 DNA reads TGTGCCAGCAGCCCAGGGGGCAGCTACTACGAGCAGTACTTC. Amino acids: CASSPGGSYYEQYF.

Only a few counts were recorded for this clone. V is TRBV7-9 and J is TRBJ1-2, with 8 positions matching TRBD1. This CDR3 comprises 14 residues. After removal of 5 bases from V and 4 bases from J, the junction contained 6 bases not matched to a gene. In germline, CDR1 is SEHNR, CDR2 FQNEAQ (reference sequence). CDR3 nucleotides: TGTGCCAGCAGCCCTGACAGGGGCGCCTATGGCTACACCTTC. Translating gives CASSPDRGAYGYTF.

The chain's CDR3 is CASSLTGARDEQYF. The CDR3 DNA follows: TGTGCCAGCAGCCTCACAGGGGCGAGGGACGAGCAGTACTTC. This chain connects TRBV13 to TRBJ2-7; 7 nucleotides match TRBD1. CDR1 and CDR2 (germline): PRHDT, FYEKMQ (reference sequence). The V gene end was trimmed by 5 bases and the J gene end by 5 bases; junction bases not matched to a gene: 9. The CDR3 spans 14 residues.

The chain combines TRBV4-3 with TRBJ2-1; D unresolved. CDR3 length equals 17 residues. V was trimmed by 4 bases and J by 2 bases, leaving 18 bases between them. Per germline, CDR1 LGHNA and CDR2 YSLEER. The CDR3 DNA reads as TGCGCCAGCAGCCCATCTTTTTCGGGTAATACCTACAATGAGCAGTTCTTC. This translates into CASSPSFSGNTYNEQFF.

This clone was seen a single time. The chain links TRBV19 to TRBJ2-1, with D possibly TRBD1 on 5 matching bases. The CDR3 consists of 16 residues. With 5 bases removed from V and 2 bases from J, the gap between germline ends came to 16 bases. Looked up from germline, CDR1 is LNHDA and CDR2 is SQIVND (reference sequence). CDR3 sequence: CASSYGQRFTYNEQFF. The CDR3 DNA is TGTGCCAGTAGTTACGGACAACGTTTCACCTACAATGAGCAGTTCTTC.

This clone occurred a few times. The chain joins TRBV6-1 to TRBJ1-1, with 9 bases lining up with TRBD1. Germline CDR1 reads MNHNS; CDR2 reads SASEGT. The V and J ends lost 7 bases and 4 bases, in that order; junction bases with no gene match: 10. This CDR3 comprises 15 residues. The CDR3: CASTTGGAGSTEAFF. As DNA, the CDR3 is TGTGCCAGCACAACAGGGGGCGCAGGAAGCACTGAAGCTTTCTTT.

The rearrangement joins TRBV2 to TRBJ2-2; tentatively, D is TRBD2 (6 bases). The CDR3 has 16 residues. Germline lookup yields CDR1 SNHLY and CDR2 FYNNEI. The ends were cut back, 6 bases at V and 7 bases at J, with 21 bases in the middle. CDR3 sequence: CASRILAVGEGGELFF. The CDR3 bases are TGTGCCAGCAGGATACTAGCTGTTGGGGAAGGCGGGGAGCTGTTTTTT. The full variable domain, in which reference TRBV2 and TRBJ2-2 provide the parts outside the CDR3, is EPEVTQTPSHQVTQMGQEVILRCVPISNHLYFYWYRQILGQKVEFLVSFYNNEISEKSEIFDDQFSVERPDGSNFTLKIRSTKLEDSAMYFCASRILAVGEGGELFFGEGSRLTVL.

The chain employs TRBV18 and TRBJ2-1, with D perhaps TRBD2 (7 bases). There are 16 residues in the CDR3. The germline gives CDR1 KGHSH, CDR2 LQKENI. V was shortened by 6 bases and J by 1 base, with 16 bases between the two germline ends. CDR3 nucleotide sequence: TGTGCCAGCTCCCCTATGGGGGGGGCATCCTACAATGAGCAGTTCTTC. Translation: CASSPMGGASYNEQFF.

The chain links TRBV6-1 to TRBJ1-6; 7 bases line up with TRBD1. CDR3 length: 13 amino acids. The V segment lost 5 bases and the J segment 18 bases; nucleotides outside the gene matches: 13. Germline V CDR1 and CDR2: MNHNS, SASEGT. The CDR3, as DNA: TGTGCCAGCAGTTCCCGGGACAGAGGGACCAGCCACTTT. This codes for CASSSRDRGTSHF.

This clone was detected a few times. V usage is TRBV20-1 and J usage is TRBJ2-7; weak D call: TRBD2 (5 bases). With 4 bases removed from V and 6 bases from J, the gap between germline ends came to 7 bases. Germline V gene lookup returns CDR1 DFQATT and CDR2 SNEGSKA (reference sequence). The length of the CDR3 is 10 residues. The CDR3 nucleotides are TGCAGTGCTACCCGGGGCGAGCAGTACTTC. Translation: CSATRGEQYF.

The rearrangement links TRBV5-1 to TRBJ1-4; TRBD1 matches at 7 bases. From germline, CDR1 is SGHRS and CDR2 YFSETQ. With V trimmed by 4 bases and J by 4 bases, 7 bases remained unmatched. The CDR3 contains 15 residues. The CDR3 DNA reads as TGCGCCAGCAGCGCACAGGGGCAGGGTAATGAAAAACTGTTTTTT. It translates to CASSAQGQGNEKLFF.

In its sample, this clone was seen once. This chain links TRBV5-1 with TRBJ2-7; 7 bases are a match to TRBD1. This CDR3 contains 16 residues. The germline V gene encodes CDR1 SGHRS and CDR2 YFSETQ. V lost 0 bases, J lost 2 bases, and 8 bases stayed unmatched. CDR3 bases: TGCGCCAGCAGCTTGGGAACGACAGGGAGTGCCTACGAGCAGTACTTC. Amino acids: CASSLGTTGSAYEQYF.

The J gene is TRBJ2-7, the V gene TRBV7-2, with TRBD2 as a possible D gene (5 bases). CDR1 and CDR2 (germline): SGHTA, FQGNSA. CDR3 length equals 14 residues. Trimming shortened V by 5 bases and J by 1 base, and 12 bases separated the two germline ends. The CDR3, as DNA: TGTGCCAGCAGCGTAAGTAGCGTATCCTACGAGCAGTACTTC. It translates to CASSVSSVSYEQYF.

The chain joins TRBV30 to TRBJ1-5, with a possible D match to TRBD1 (5 bases). Germline CDR1 reads GTSNPN; CDR2 reads SVGIG (reference sequence). This CDR3 has 13 amino acids. V dropped 0 bases and J dropped 7 bases, with 10 bases sitting between them. Written as DNA, the CDR3 is TGTGCCTGGAGTGTTGGGGGGGACCAGCCCCAGCATTTT. This codes for CAWSVGGDQPQHF.

In its sample, this clone was seen once. The rearrangement uses TRBV27 and TRBJ2-1; tentative D call: TRBD2 (5 bases). The germline V gene encodes CDR1 MNHEY and CDR2 SMNVEV (reference sequence). V gave up 8 bases and J gave up 10 bases, with 18 bases separating them. The CDR3 has 13 residues. The CDR3 loop is CASGLGLAWEQFF. In nucleotides, the CDR3 is TGTGCCAGCGGATTAGGGCTAGCTTGGGAGCAGTTCTTC.

The chain has TRBV4-1 and TRBJ2-1, with 7 bases identical to TRBD2. The germline V gene has CDR1 MGHRA and CDR2 YSYEKL. V dropped 0 bases and J dropped 0; count of bases not matched to a gene: 2. The CDR3 runs to 16 residues. CDR3 DNA: TGCGCCAGCAGCCAAGATGCTAGCGGCTCCTACAATGAGCAGTTCTTC. Translation: CASSQDASGSYNEQFF.